The rows below give T cell receptor beta chains drawn from one sample of a study of PD-1 blockade in classical Hodgkin lymphoma. Profiling relied on immunoSEQ multiplex PCR, and the TCRdb table lists in-frame clones only, not all of them. The data hold 45,000 or so clones, with over 75% observed a single time. The starting material was peripheral blood mononuclear cells (PBMCs), obtained before the fourth cycle of nivolumab. The receptors here all came from a human donor with classical Hodgkin lymphoma. Both conserved end residues are part of each CDR3.

J: TRBJ2-7
length: 17
V: TRBV11-2
CDR3: CASSSLDKRGPIYEQYF

J: TRBJ2-1
length: 17
V: TRBV7-3
CDR3: CASSSPEGRGSLNEQFF

J: TRBJ2-3
length: 15
V: TRBV5-1
CDR3: CASSPEGGSSDTQYF

J: TRBJ2-7
length: 12
V: TRBV29-1
CDR3: CSVGRGSYEQYF

J: TRBJ1-4
length: 13
V: TRBV2
CDR3: CASRGVNNEKLFF

J: TRBJ2-3
length: 14
V: TRBV19
CDR3: CASSPPQGIDTQYF

J: TRBJ2-3
length: 13
V: TRBV5-1
CDR3: CASSPGQGDTQYF

J: TRBJ2-7
length: 13
V: TRBV7-2
CDR3: CASSLSGNYEQYF

J: TRBJ1-5
length: 13
V: TRBV18
CDR3: CASSPRDNQPQHF

J: TRBJ1-4
length: 15
V: TRBV18
CDR3: CASSRGPTRSEKLFF

J: TRBJ2-7
length: 14
V: TRBV2
CDR3: CASSVRFRGDEQYF

J: TRBJ2-5
length: 14
V: TRBV6-5
CDR3: CASMVDYTQETQYF

J: TRBJ1-5
length: 13
V: TRBV19
CDR3: CASGLMENQPQHF

J: TRBJ2-3
length: 14
V: TRBV18
CDR3: CASSRTGATDTQYF

J: TRBJ2-5
length: 15
V: TRBV7-2
CDR3: CASSSRTGGPETQYF

J: TRBJ2-7
length: 16
V: TRBV7-2
CDR3: CASSLGRWGNSYEQYF

J: TRBJ1-4
length: 15
V: TRBV7-9
CDR3: CASSLATATNEKLFF

J: TRBJ2-3
length: 13
V: TRBV30
CDR3: CAWSVLDRGTQYF

J: TRBJ2-1
length: 15
V: TRBV9
CDR3: CASSPTGLDNNEQFF

J: TRBJ1-5
length: 14
V: TRBV7-2
CDR3: CASSTRQGPQPQHF

J: TRBJ1-1
length: 14
V: TRBV28
CDR3: CASSTAQGSTEAFF

J: TRBJ2-7
length: 15
V: TRBV19
CDR3: CASSVRDGYSYEQYF

J: TRBJ1-3
length: 15
V: TRBV19
CDR3: CASSMLLTPGNTIYF

J: TRBJ1-2
length: 15
V: TRBV2
CDR3: CASREFIQGKGGYTF

J: TRBJ2-7
length: 14
V: TRBV18
CDR3: CASSPPGGTYEQYF

J: TRBJ1-4
length: 15
V: TRBV15
CDR3: CATSRARAWGEKLFF

J: TRBJ2-1
length: 15
V: TRBV9
CDR3: CASSVGQHPLNEQFF

J: TRBJ2-4
length: 14
V: TRBV5-1
CDR3: CASSLASAENIQYF

J: TRBJ2-2
length: 14
V: TRBV13
CDR3: CASSPWPNTGELFF

J: TRBJ1-1
length: 14
V: TRBV5-5
CDR3: CASSFGTGETEAFF

J: TRBJ2-3
length: 12
V: TRBV6-5
CDR3: CASREETDTQYF

J: TRBJ2-1
length: 16
V: TRBV4-3
CDR3: CASSQDRRGGTYEQFF

J: TRBJ1-2
length: 14
V: TRBV18
CDR3: CASSRMGTRGGYTF

J: TRBJ1-1
length: 15
V: TRBV11-2
CDR3: CASSSRTGGFSEAFF

J: TRBJ2-5
length: 11
V: TRBV6-5
CDR3: CASSYLETQYF

J: TRBJ1-4
length: 17
V: TRBV9
CDR3: CASSVQGGRDPNEKLFF

J: TRBJ2-1
length: 17
V: TRBV11-2
CDR3: CASSLDRGAGGLNEQFF

J: TRBJ2-1
length: 16
V: TRBV4-2
CDR3: CASSQDLAGWDNEQFF

J: TRBJ2-1
length: 17
V: TRBV4-3
CDR3: CASSQGRTGVSYNEQFF

J: TRBJ2-3
length: 13
V: TRBV9
CDR3: CASSFRSRDTQYF

J: TRBJ2-5
length: 13
V: TRBV5-4
CDR3: CASSWMADETQYF

J: TRBJ2-7
length: 15
V: TRBV4-1
CDR3: CASSQEDRATYEQYF

J: TRBJ1-2
length: 16
V: TRBV6-6
CDR3: CASSYSVVGTGYGYTF